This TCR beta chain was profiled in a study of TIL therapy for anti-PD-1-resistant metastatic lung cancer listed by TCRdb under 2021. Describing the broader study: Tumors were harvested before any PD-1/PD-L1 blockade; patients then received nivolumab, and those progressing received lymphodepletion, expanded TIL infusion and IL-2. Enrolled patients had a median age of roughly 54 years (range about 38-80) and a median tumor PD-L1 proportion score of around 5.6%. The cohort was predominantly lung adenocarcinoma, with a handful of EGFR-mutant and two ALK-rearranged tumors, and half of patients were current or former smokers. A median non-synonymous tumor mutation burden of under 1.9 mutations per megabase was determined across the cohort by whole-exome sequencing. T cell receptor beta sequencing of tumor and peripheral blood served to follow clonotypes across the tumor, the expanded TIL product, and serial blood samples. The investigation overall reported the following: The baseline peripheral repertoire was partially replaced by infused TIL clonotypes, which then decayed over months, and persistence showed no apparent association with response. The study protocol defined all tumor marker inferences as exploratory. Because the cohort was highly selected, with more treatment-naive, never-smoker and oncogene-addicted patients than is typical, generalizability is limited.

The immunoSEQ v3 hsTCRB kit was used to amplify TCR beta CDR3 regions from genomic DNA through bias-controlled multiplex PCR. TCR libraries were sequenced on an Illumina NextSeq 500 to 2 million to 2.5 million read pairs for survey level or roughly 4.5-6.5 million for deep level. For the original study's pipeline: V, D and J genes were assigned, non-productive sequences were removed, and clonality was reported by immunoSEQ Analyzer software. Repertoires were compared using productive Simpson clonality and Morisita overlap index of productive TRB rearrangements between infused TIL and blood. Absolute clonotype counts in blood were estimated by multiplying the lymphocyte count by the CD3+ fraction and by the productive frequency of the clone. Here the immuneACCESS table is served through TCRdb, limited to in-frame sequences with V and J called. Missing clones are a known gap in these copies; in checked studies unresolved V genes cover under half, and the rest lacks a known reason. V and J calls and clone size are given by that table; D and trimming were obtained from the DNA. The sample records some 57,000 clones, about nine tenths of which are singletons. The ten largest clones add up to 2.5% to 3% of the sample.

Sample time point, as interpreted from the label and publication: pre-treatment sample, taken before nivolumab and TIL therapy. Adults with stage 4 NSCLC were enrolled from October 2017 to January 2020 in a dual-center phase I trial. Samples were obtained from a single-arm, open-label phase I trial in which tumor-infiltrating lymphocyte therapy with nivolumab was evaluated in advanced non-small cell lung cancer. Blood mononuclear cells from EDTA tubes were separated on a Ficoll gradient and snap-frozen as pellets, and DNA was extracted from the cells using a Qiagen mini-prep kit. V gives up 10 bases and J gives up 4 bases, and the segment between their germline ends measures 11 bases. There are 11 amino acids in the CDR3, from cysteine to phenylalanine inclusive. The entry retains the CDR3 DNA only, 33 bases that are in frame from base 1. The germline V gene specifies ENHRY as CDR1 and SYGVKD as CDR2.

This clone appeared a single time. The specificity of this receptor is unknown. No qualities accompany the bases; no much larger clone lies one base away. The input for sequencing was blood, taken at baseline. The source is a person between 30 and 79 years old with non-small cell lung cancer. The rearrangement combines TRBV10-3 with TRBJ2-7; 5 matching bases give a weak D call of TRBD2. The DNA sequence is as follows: TGTGCCACCGAGGACTCTTACGAGCAGTACTTC. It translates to CATEDSYEQYF.